Presented here are 27 T cell receptor beta chains from one specimen sequenced in a study of T cell changes during pregnancy in multiple sclerosis. Data came from immunoSEQ multiplex PCR; TCRdb stores just in-frame clones and leaves some out. This sample has around 100,000 clones, with about 93% found just once. The source was peripheral blood, collected in the third trimester of pregnancy. These receptors came from a female donor with multiple sclerosis, enrolled in a pregnancy study.

This chain connects TRBV5-4 to TRBJ1-2, with a possible D match to TRBD1 (6 bases). The CDR3 has 12 amino acids. CDR1 and CDR2 from the germline V gene are SGHNT and YYREEE (reference sequence). V was cut by 5 bases and J by 2 bases, with 7 bases left in between. CDR3: CASRDRNYGYTF. The DNA for the CDR3 is TGTGCCAGCAGAGACAGGAACTATGGCTACACCTTC.

The CDR3 spells CASSYTGGGGYTF. The CDR3, as DNA: TGTGCCAGCAGCTATACAGGGGGTGGTGGCTACACCTTC. The chain combines TRBV14 with TRBJ1-2, with 8 bases identical to TRBD1. This CDR3 contains 13 residues. Unmatched junction bases numbered 6, after V lost 5 bases and J lost 7 bases. The germline CDR1 and CDR2 sequences are SGHDN and FVKESK.

This clone appeared once. This same CDR3 is encoded by further DNA sequences in the sample. The chain joins TRBV5-1 to TRBJ2-2; 7 nucleotides agree with TRBD1. Germline V gives CDR1 SGHRS, CDR2 YFSETQ. J gave up 4 bases and V 3 bases, and 0 bases lay outside the gene matches. The CDR3 is 13 amino acids. CDR3 region: CASSWTGTGELFF. CDR3 nucleotides: TGCGCCAGCAGCTGGACAGGCACCGGGGAGCTGTTTTTT.

J is TRBJ1-1 and V is TRBV19; 7 bases are a match to TRBD1. V trimming: 5 bases; J trimming: 0 bases; junction bases outside the gene matches: 3. CDR1 is LNHDA and CDR2 is SQIVND in the germline V gene (reference sequence). The CDR3 has 14 residues. The CDR3 DNA sequence: TGTGCCAGTAGTGACAGGGTCATGAACACTGAAGCTTTCTTT. Translation: CASSDRVMNTEAFF.

This chain links TRBV7-9 with TRBJ2-7, with TRBD2 matching 7 bases. Germline V gene sequence: CDR1 SEHNR, CDR2 FQNEAQ (reference sequence). V dropped 1 base and J dropped 7; count of bases not matched to a gene: 10. The CDR3 totals 15 residues. The CDR3 DNA is TGTGCCAGCAGCTTAGGCGGGAGTACTTTCAGGGAGCAGTACTTC. It translates to CASSLGGSTFREQYF.

J is TRBJ2-3 and V is TRBV5-4; maybe TRBD2 (5 bases). The CDR3 sequence is 13 residues long. V was cut by 7 bases and J by 4 bases, with 13 bases left in between. Germline CDR1 reads SGHNT; CDR2 reads YYREEE (reference sequence). CDR3 nucleotide sequence: TGTGCCAGCGCCCCTGCCGGGGCAGATACGCAGTATTTT. Translation: CASAPAGADTQYF.

This chain links TRBV19 with TRBJ2-2, with 10 bases fitting TRBD2. CDR3 length: 17 residues. V shed 4 bases, J shed 6 bases, and the junction held 11 bases outside the gene matches. Germline V gene data show CDR1 as LNHDA and CDR2 as SQIVND (reference sequence). The CDR3 loop is CASSTGSGTSASGELFF. In DNA form, the CDR3 reads TGTGCCAGTAGTACGGGATCGGGGACTAGCGCATCCGGGGAGCTGTTTTTT.

The chain is built from TRBV28 and TRBJ2-5, with TRBD2 matching over 8 bases. Germline V CDR1 and CDR2: MDHEN, SYDVKM. This CDR3 is built from 15 residues. Germline trimming cut 6 bases from V and 3 bases from J; bases unmatched to any gene: 9. The CDR3 here is CASRAPGLGKETQYF. CDR3 DNA: TGTGCCAGCAGGGCACCGGGACTAGGAAAAGAGACCCAGTACTTC.

The V and J genes are TRBV19 and TRBJ2-1; 9 bases are shared with TRBD2. The CDR3 runs 15 residues. Germline values: CDR1 LNHDA, CDR2 SQIVND (reference sequence). Trimming took 3 bases from V and 8 from J; bases not matched to a gene: 8. This CDR3 is CASSMGAGGFDEQFF. The CDR3, as DNA: TGTGCCAGTAGTATGGGAGCGGGAGGCTTCGATGAGCAGTTCTTC.

V and J are TRBV11-1 and TRBJ1-3; D call uncertain. The V end was cut by 5 bases, the J end by 0 bases, with 14 bases between. Per the germline V gene, CDR1 is SGHAT and CDR2 is FQDESV (reference sequence). The CDR3 extends over 16 amino acids. The CDR3 region is CASSRTSGYSGNTIYF. The CDR3 region has the DNA TGTGCCAGCAGCCGAACTTCAGGTTACTCTGGAAACACCATATATTTT. Full variable domain (outside the CDR3, taken from reference TRBV11-1 and TRBJ1-3): EAEVAQSPRYKITEKSQAVAFWCDPISGHATLYWYRQILGQGPELLVQFQDESVVDDSQLPKDRFSAERLKGVDSTLKIQPAELGDSAMYLCASSRTSGYSGNTIYFGEGSWLTVV.

The chain employs TRBV30 and TRBJ1-5, with D perhaps TRBD1 (6 bases). Trimming left V 2 bases short and J 6 bases short, with 11 bases between. The CDR3 contains 13 residues. CDR1 and CDR2 (germline): GTSNPN, SVGIG (reference sequence). The CDR3, as DNA: TGTGCCTGGAGTCCAGGGGTGGCTCAGCCCCAGCATTTT. Its translation: CAWSPGVAQPQHF.

V usage is TRBV10-3 and J usage is TRBJ1-1, with TRBD1 as a possible D gene (5 bases). Per germline, CDR1 ENHRY and CDR2 SYGVKD. The CDR3 has 15 amino acids. V was pared by 6 bases and J by 3 bases, with 17 bases between. The CDR3 coding sequence is TGTGCCATCAGCGAGGGATTCGCGGGGCACACTGAAGCTTTCTTT. Protein sequence: CAISEGFAGHTEAFF.

The gene calls are TRBV28 and TRBJ2-1; D unresolved. In germline, CDR1 is MDHEN, CDR2 SYDVKM. This CDR3 has 12 residues. Trimming cost V 2 bases and J 10 bases, with 9 bases left between them. CDR3 residues: CASSLGTQEQFF. In nucleotides, the CDR3 is TGTGCCAGCAGTTTAGGTACGCAGGAGCAGTTCTTC.

This chain links TRBV30 with TRBJ2-7; 8 bases align to TRBD1. The CDR3 spans 15 residues. With 0 bases clipped from V and 3 bases from J, the junction kept 7 bases outside the gene matches. Germline V CDR1 and CDR2: GTSNPN, SVGIG (reference sequence). The CDR3 region is CAWSVPGQAGYEQYF. For the CDR3, the DNA is TGTGCCTGGAGTGTCCCGGGACAGGCGGGCTACGAGCAGTACTTC.

V gene TRBV30 combines with J gene TRBJ1-2; TRBD1 matches at 8 bases. The CDR3 consists of 12 residues. Germline-derived CDR1 and CDR2 are GTSNPN and SVGIG (reference sequence). The ends lost 2 bases at V and 14 bases at J; junction bases unmatched: 10. This chain's CDR3 is CAWSPAQDRATF. The CDR3, as DNA: TGTGCCTGGAGTCCCGCCCAGGACAGGGCAACCTTC. The full variable domain, rest sourced from reference TRBV30 and TRBJ1-2, is SQTIHQWPATLVQPVGSPLSLECTVEGTSNPNLYWYRQAAGRGLQLLFYSVGIGQISSEVPQNLSASRPQDRQFILSSKKLLLSDSGFYLCAWSPAQDRATFGSGTRLTVV.

The rearrangement uses TRBV10-2 and TRBJ1-2; 9 positions match TRBD1. This CDR3 contains 16 residues. CDR1 is WSHSY, CDR2 SAAADI, per germline. Trimming cost V 4 bases and J 5 bases; bases outside gene matches: 11. The CDR3 sequence is CASSAPNRGQGYGYTF. The CDR3 coding sequence is TGCGCCAGCAGTGCGCCCAACAGGGGGCAAGGGTATGGCTACACCTTC.

J is TRBJ1-1 and V is TRBV5-4, with a tentative D call TRBD1 (5 bases). The CDR3 is 15 residues long. Germline V gives CDR1 SGHNT, CDR2 YYREEE (reference sequence). Trimming removed 4 bases at V and 2 bases at J, with 15 bases between. The DNA for the CDR3 is TGTGCCAGCAGCCCAGCGGGACGACGAAACACTGAAGCTTTCTTT. It encodes CASSPAGRRNTEAFF.

This rearrangement joins TRBV27 to TRBJ1-1, with 9 bases aligning to TRBD1. The germline V gene has CDR1 MNHEY and CDR2 SMNVEV (reference sequence). CDR3 length equals 15 residues. V dropped 5 bases and J dropped 4; count of bases not matched to a gene: 8. The CDR3 region has the DNA TGTGCCAGCAGTCTGACAGGGGGGAAAGTCACTGAAGCTTTCTTT. Protein: CASSLTGGKVTEAFF.

The V call is TRBV6-5, the J call TRBJ2-1, with TRBD1 matching 7 bases. J gave up 9 bases and V 5 bases, and 7 bases lay outside the gene matches. This CDR3 comprises 13 residues. The germline V gene encodes CDR1 MNHEY and CDR2 SVGAGI. The CDR3 nucleotides read TGTGCCAGCAGTGCCGTGACAGGGTTTGAGCAGTTCTTC. It translates to CASSAVTGFEQFF.

This clone was detected only once. The chain links TRBV15 to TRBJ2-6; no reliable D call. The germline V and J ends were trimmed by 1 base and 0 bases, with 4 bases remaining between them. The CDR3 is made up of 15 amino acids. Germline V gene data show CDR1 as LNHNV and CDR2 as YYDKDF (reference sequence). Here the CDR3 DNA reads TGTGCCACCAGCAGAGGGGCCTCTGGGGCCAACGTCCTGACTTTC. Its translation: CATSRGASGANVLTF.

This chain joins TRBV10-1 and TRBJ2-2; 8 nucleotides agree with TRBD1. The germline V gene has CDR1 WNHNN and CDR2 SYGVQD (reference sequence). CDR3 length: 16 residues. Trimming at V came to 6 bases and at J to 0 bases, leaving 6 bases not matched to a gene. The CDR3 region has the DNA TGCGCCAGCAGACCCGGGACAGGTGCGAACACCGGGGAGCTGTTTTTT. Translation gives CASRPGTGANTGELFF.

The chain couples TRBV10-3 to TRBJ2-3; TRBD2 is a possible D gene (5 bases). The germline V and J ends were trimmed by 10 bases and 1 base, with 12 bases remaining between them. The CDR3 covers 13 residues. Per the germline V gene, CDR1 is ENHRY and CDR2 is SYGVKD. The CDR3 sequence: CATSGLGTDTQYF. Written as DNA, the CDR3 is TGTGCCACCTCCGGACTGGGCACAGATACGCAGTATTTT.

This chain's CDR3 is CASSLDRGNTEAFF. CDR3 DNA sequence: TGTGCCAGCAGCTTAGACAGGGGGAACACTGAAGCTTTCTTT. The rearrangement uses TRBV7-9 and TRBJ1-1, with 7 bases lining up with TRBD1. Germline trimming cut 1 base from V and 1 base from J; bases unmatched to any gene: 0. The CDR3 loop spans 14 amino acids. Germline CDR1 is SEHNR and CDR2 is FQNEAQ (reference sequence).

This clone showed up just once. The chain is built from TRBV19 and TRBJ2-6, with 9 bases that match TRBD2. The CDR3 consists of 16 residues. Germline CDR1 is LNHDA and CDR2 is SQIVND (reference sequence). J gave up 1 base and V 7 bases, and 5 bases lay outside the gene matches. The CDR3, as DNA: TGTGCCAGTAAGGGGCGGGAGGGTTCTGGGGCCAACGTCCTGACTTTC. It is translated as CASKGREGSGANVLTF. Looking up the rest from reference TRBV19 and TRBJ2-6 gives the full variable domain: DGGITQSPKYLFRKEGQNVTLSCEQNLNHDAMYWYRQDPGQGLRLIYYSQIVNDFQKGDIAEGYSVSREKKESFPLTVTSAQKNPTAFYLCASKGREGSGANVLTFGAGSRLTVL.

The chain employs TRBV18 and TRBJ2-4, with 8 bases lining up with TRBD1. The trim removed 2 bases at V and 9 bases at J, leaving 12 bases unmatched. Germline V CDR1 and CDR2: KGHSH, LQKENI. CDR3 length: 16 residues. CDR3 loop: CASSPMGDRGSGIQYF. The CDR3 coding sequence is TGTGCCAGCTCACCAATGGGCGACAGGGGATCGGGCATTCAGTACTTC.

This rearrangement joins TRBV29-1 to TRBJ1-1; the D gene is possibly TRBD1 (6 bases). The germline CDR1 and CDR2 sequences are SQVTM and ANQGSEA. V gave up 5 bases and J gave up 1 base, with 23 bases separating them. The CDR3 runs 17 residues. The CDR3 spells CSVKQDRSRRWNTEAFF. CDR3 DNA sequence: TGCAGCGTTAAGCAGGACAGAAGCCGAAGGTGGAACACTGAAGCTTTCTTT.

The chain joins TRBV2 to TRBJ2-2; 12 positions match TRBD2. This CDR3 is 16 amino acids long. Per the germline V gene, CDR1 is SNHLY and CDR2 is FYNNEI. Germline trimming cut 6 bases from V and 2 bases from J; bases unmatched to any gene: 4. This CDR3 is CASRATSGGNTGELFF. CDR3 sequence (DNA): TGTGCCAGCAGAGCGACTAGCGGGGGAAACACCGGGGAGCTGTTTTTT. Combining the CDR3 with reference TRBV2 and TRBJ2-2 gives the whole variable domain EPEVTQTPSHQVTQMGQEVILRCVPISNHLYFYWYRQILGQKVEFLVSFYNNEISEKSEIFDDQFSVERPDGSNFTLKIRSTKLEDSAMYFCASRATSGGNTGELFFGEGSRLTVL.